This T cell receptor (beta chain) was captured by sequencing in a study of blood T cell repertoires in COVID-19. Clones were sequenced by immunoSEQ multiplex PCR, and TCRdb holds only the in-frame ones, with some missing. The table shows some 250,000 clones, with 70% to 90% occurring only once. Living in 25 or so US areas, the participants were between about 18 and 95 years of age. Source material: PBMCs or T cells enriched from blood (not recorded which). The receptor was derived from a woman aged 45-65 years who had recovered from COVID-19.

This CDR3 reads CASGDYNSPLHF. CDR3 nucleotide sequence: TGTGCCTCCGGGGACTATAATTCACCCCTCCACTTT. The chain joins TRBV19 to TRBJ1-6; D remains unclear. Germline loops: CDR1 LNHDA, CDR2 SQIVND (reference sequence). Trimming took off 11 bases at V and 3 bases at J, with 8 bases between the two ends. The CDR3 extends over 12 amino acids.